This T cell receptor beta chain was identified in a study of shared clonotypes between healthy human individuals. Study-wide findings and caveats: The authors expected sequencing depth to affect clonotype sharing among donors. Sampling involved blood alone; tissue repertoires likely differ.

V lost 3 bases to trimming and J lost 4 bases, with 7 bases between them. CDR1 and CDR2 from the germline V gene are SQVTM and ANQGSEA. The CDR3 is made up of 11 amino acids. Deep level was the assay's run setting. What was sequenced on ten immunoSEQ deep assay plates was unsorted PBMC DNA. Assay: immunoSEQ multiplex PCR; the TCRdb copy retains only in-frame clones and omits some. The sample shows about half a million clones, 70% to 80% of them seen only once. As regards this clone: Its antigen is not known.

The sequenced sample consisted of PBMCs. This TCR derives from a woman in her thirties or forties in good health. Some clones in this sample may be carry-over from other donors' samples. The V gene is TRBV29-1, the J gene TRBJ2-7, with D perhaps TRBD1 (5 bases). CDR3 sequence: CSVDAGYEQYF. CDR3 nucleotide sequence: TGCAGCGTTGATGCAGGGTACGAGCAGTACTTC.